The rows below give T cell receptor beta chains drawn from one sample of a study of T cells in Graves' hyperthyroidism and ophthalmopathy. TCRdb itself ran the multiplex PCR reads through MiXCR, one entry per CDR3 protein. The sample holds 250,000 to 300,000 distinct CDR3 sequences, more than 10% seen once. The specimen sequenced was blood. Receptor source: a woman in her twenties or thirties with Graves' hyperthyroidism that later progressed to Graves' ophthalmopathy. CDR3s include the opening cysteine and the closing phenylalanine or tryptophan. The D gene is left open where the match is weak. The size entry is marked missing in some rows and otherwise reads once, few, many or a size class.

J gene | V gene | D gene | clone size | CDR3 DNA | CDR3 protein
TRBJ2-3 | TRBV2 | . | many | TGTGCCAGCGGGTTACTTCGCACAGATACGCAGTATTTT | CASGLLRTDTQYF
TRBJ1-1 | TRBV30 | . | many | TGTGCCTGGAGTGTACGGAAGGGACGGGGGGCTTTGAACACTGAAGCTTTCTTT | CAWSVRKGRGALNTEAFF
TRBJ2-2 | TRBV18 | . | many | TGTGCCAGCTCACCTCACCCGGGCGGGGAGCTGTTTTTT | CASSPHPGGELFF
TRBJ2-3 | TRBV6-1 | . | . | TGTGCCAGCAGTGACAGGGGAATAGGTACGCAGTATTTT | CASSDRGIGTQYF
TRBJ2-4 | TRBV7-9 | . | . | TGTGCCAGCAGTCCCCGGGGAACCAAAAACATTCAGTACTTC | CASSPRGTKNIQYF
TRBJ2-3 | TRBV3-1 | . | many | TGTGCCAGCAGCCCATCAGGCCGCTCTAGCACAGATACGCAGTATTTT | CASSPSGRSSTDTQYF
TRBJ2-7 | TRBV3-1 | TRBD2 | many | TGTGCCAGCAGCCCAGGTACGGGAGGCTACGAGCAGTACTTC | CASSPGTGGYEQYF
TRBJ2-5 | TRBV24-1 | . | . | TGTGCCACCAGTGATCCAGGGGGAGGAGAGACCCAGTACTTC | CATSDPGGGETQYF
TRBJ2-7 | TRBV7-2 | TRBD2 | many | TGTGCCAGCAGCTCCCGACTAGCGGGAGTTGAGCAGTACTTC | CASSSRLAGVEQYF
TRBJ2-5 | TRBV3-1 | TRBD2 | . | TGTGCCAGCAGCCAAGTCCTAGCGGGGGGCCAAGAGACCCAGTACTTC | CASSQVLAGGQETQYF
TRBJ2-3 | TRBV5-6 | . | many | TGTGCCAGCAGCTTCCCGAACCGGGCCCCCGGCAGCACAGATACGCAGTATTTT | CASSFPNRAPGSTDTQYF
TRBJ2-7 | TRBV27 | . | . | TGTGCCAGCACCCCCGGCCTGAACACTCGGGAGCAGTACTTC | CASTPGLNTREQYF